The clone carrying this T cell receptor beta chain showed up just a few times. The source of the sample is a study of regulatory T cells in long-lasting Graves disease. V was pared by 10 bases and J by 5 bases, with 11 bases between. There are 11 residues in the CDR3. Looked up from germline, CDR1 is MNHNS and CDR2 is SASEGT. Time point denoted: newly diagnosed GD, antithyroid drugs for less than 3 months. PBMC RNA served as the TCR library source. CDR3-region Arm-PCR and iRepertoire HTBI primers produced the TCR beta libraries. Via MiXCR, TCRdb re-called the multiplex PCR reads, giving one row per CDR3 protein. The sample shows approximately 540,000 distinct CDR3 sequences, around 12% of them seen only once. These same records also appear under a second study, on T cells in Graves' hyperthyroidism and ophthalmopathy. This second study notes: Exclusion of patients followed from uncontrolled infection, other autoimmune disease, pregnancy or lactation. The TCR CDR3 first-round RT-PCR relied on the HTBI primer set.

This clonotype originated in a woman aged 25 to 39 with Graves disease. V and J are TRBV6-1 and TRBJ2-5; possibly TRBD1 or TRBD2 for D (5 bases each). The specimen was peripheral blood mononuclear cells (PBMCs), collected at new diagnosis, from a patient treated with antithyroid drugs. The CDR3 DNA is TGTGCCACCCAGAGGGGTGAGACCCAGTACTTC. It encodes CATQRGETQYF.